Below, 7 T cell receptor beta chains from the same sample are listed, as sequenced in a study of T-cell reconstitution after alpha-beta-depleted transplantation in children. Using unique molecular identifiers, the investigators prepared the TCRbeta library. TCRdb reanalysed the PCR reads using MiXCR and keeps one entry per CDR3 protein. The sample consists of over 200,000 distinct CDR3 sequences, 7.5% to 9.5% of them appearing once. The sample here was PBMCs, mostly from graft donor cells, taken 360 days after TCRalphabeta/CD19-depleted stem cell transplant. All receptors come from a male patient aged 2-10 years who had a stem cell transplant for acute myeloid leukemia, so the T cells may come from the graft donor.

This clonotype was seen ten or more times. The chain couples TRBV10-1 to TRBJ2-2; D remains unclear. The CDR3 contains 12 residues. The V gene's germline CDR1 is WNHNN and CDR2 SYGVQD (reference sequence). V shed 8 bases and J shed 2 bases, with 6 bases lying between them. The CDR3 loop is CASGFNTGELFF. The CDR3 region has the DNA TGCGCCAGCGGATTTAACACCGGGGAGCTGTTTTTT.

This clonotype was found many times. The rearrangement joins TRBV3-1 to TRBJ2-2; D might be TRBD2 (6 bases). With 8 bases removed from V and 6 bases from J, the gap between germline ends came to 13 bases. The length of the CDR3 is 13 residues. Germline CDR1 reads LGHDT; CDR2 reads YNNKEL (reference sequence). The CDR3 region is CASVQWGAGELFF. The CDR3 nucleotides are TGTGCCAGCGTACAATGGGGGGCCGGGGAGCTGTTTTTT.

This clonotype has more than one count but fewer than ten. The chain has TRBV7-6 and TRBJ2-3; D is uncertain. CDR1 is SGHVS, CDR2 FNYEAQ, per germline. Trimming cost V 4 bases and J 2 bases, with 7 bases left between them. The CDR3 contains 13 residues. CDR3 residues: CASSYDVTDTQYF. Written as DNA, the CDR3 is TGTGCCAGCAGCTACGATGTCACAGATACGCAGTATTTT.

This chain uses TRBV27 with TRBJ2-7, with 7 bases lining up with TRBD2. Unmatched junction bases numbered 11, after V lost 3 bases and J lost 3 bases. The germline V gene has CDR1 MNHEY and CDR2 SMNVEV (reference sequence). The CDR3 contains 16 residues. The CDR3 spells CASSFSRGIHYYEQYF. The DNA of the CDR3 is TGTGCCAGCAGTTTCTCGCGGGGGATTCACTACTACGAGCAGTACTTC.

This clonotype was seen more than once but under ten times. This rearrangement joins TRBV5-1 to TRBJ1-2, with D unclear. Trimming took off 1 base at V and 1 base at J, with 8 bases between the two ends. The germline CDR1 and CDR2 sequences are SGHRS and YFSETQ. CDR3 size: 14 residues. The CDR3 bases are TGCGCCAGCAGCTTGACGACGGATAACTATGGCTACACCTTC. As protein: CASSLTTDNYGYTF. Using reference TRBV5-1 and TRBJ1-2 for the parts outside the CDR3, the full variable domain is KAGVTQTPRYLIKTRGQQVTLSCSPISGHRSVSWYQQTPGQGLQFLFEYFSETQRNKGNFPGRFSGRQFSNSRSEMNVSTLELGDSALYLCASSLTTDNYGYTFGSGTRLTVV.

This clonotype appeared many times. The gene calls are TRBV27 and TRBJ2-3; the D gene could be TRBD1 or TRBD2 (5 bases each). The V end lost 2 bases, the J end lost 2 bases, and 11 bases lay between the germline ends. The CDR3 is 15 residues long. Germline CDR1 MNHEY, CDR2 SMNVEV (reference sequence). This chain's CDR3 is CASSLLGEHTDTQYF. The CDR3 nucleotides read TGTGCCAGCAGTTTACTGGGGGAGCACACAGATACGCAGTATTTT.

This clonotype was found many times. This chain joins TRBV7-2 and TRBJ2-5; possibly TRBD2 for D (5 bases). Trimming took off 2 bases at V and 1 base at J, with 14 bases between the two ends. The CDR3 length is 16 residues. Germline values: CDR1 SGHTA, CDR2 FQGNSA. The CDR3 DNA is TGTGCCAGCAGCTTAAAGCGGTCTGGCCTCCAAGAGACCCAGTACTTC. It codes for CASSLKRSGLQETQYF.